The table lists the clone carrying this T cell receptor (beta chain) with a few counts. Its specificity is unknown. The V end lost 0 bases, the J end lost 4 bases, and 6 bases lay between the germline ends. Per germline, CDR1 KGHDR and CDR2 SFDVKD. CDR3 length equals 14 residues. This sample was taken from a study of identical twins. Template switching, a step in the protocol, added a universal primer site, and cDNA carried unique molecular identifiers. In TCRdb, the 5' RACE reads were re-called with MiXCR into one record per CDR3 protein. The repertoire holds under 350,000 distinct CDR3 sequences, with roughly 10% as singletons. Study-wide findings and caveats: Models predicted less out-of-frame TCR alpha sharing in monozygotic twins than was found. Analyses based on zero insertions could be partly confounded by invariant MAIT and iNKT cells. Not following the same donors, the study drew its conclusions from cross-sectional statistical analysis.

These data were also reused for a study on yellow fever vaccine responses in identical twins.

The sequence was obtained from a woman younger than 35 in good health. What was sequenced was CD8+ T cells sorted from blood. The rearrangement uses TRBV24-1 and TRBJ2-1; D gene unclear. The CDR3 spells CATSDLTSYNEQFF. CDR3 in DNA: TGTGCCACCAGTGATTTGACTTCATACAATGAGCAGTTCTTC.